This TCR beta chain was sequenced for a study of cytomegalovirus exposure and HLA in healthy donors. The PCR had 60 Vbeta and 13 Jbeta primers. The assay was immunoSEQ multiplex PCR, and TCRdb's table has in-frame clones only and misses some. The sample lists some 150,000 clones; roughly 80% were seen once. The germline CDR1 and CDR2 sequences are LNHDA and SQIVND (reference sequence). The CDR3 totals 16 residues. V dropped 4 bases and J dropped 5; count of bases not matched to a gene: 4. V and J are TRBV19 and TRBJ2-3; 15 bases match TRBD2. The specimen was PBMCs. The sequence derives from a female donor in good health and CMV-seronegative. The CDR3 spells CASSTGTSGRIDTQYF. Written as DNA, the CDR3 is TGTGCCAGTAGTACCGGGACTAGCGGGAGGATAGATACGCAGTATTTT.